This TCR beta chain originates from a study of T cells in Graves' hyperthyroidism and ophthalmopathy. The investigators amplified TCR beta CDR3 regions from RNA transcripts. First-round RT-PCR targeting the TCR CDR3 was performed with the HTBI primer set. One entry per CDR3 protein results from TCRdb running MiXCR on the multiplex PCR reads. Of roughly 500,000 distinct CDR3 sequences listed, around 13% are singletons. In this sample, this clonotype turned up many times. The antigen remains unidentified. Study-wide results and limits: Most thyroid clonotypes expanded above 0.001 were also detected in blood. Ophthalmopathy was told apart from stable hyperthyroidism by a 13 V-J model.

The sequencing input was blood. The sequence was obtained from a woman aged 25 to 39 with Graves' hyperthyroidism that later progressed to Graves' ophthalmopathy.

The CDR3 coding sequence is TGTGCCAGCAGTGTTGCCTACCAAGAGACCCAGTACTTC. Its protein is CASSVAYQETQYF. J is TRBJ2-5 and V is TRBV28; no clear D. Trimming pared 5 bases from V and 0 bases from J, leaving 7 bases between. Germline assignment: CDR1 MDHEN and CDR2 SYDVKM. CDR3 length equals 13 residues.